These T cell receptor beta chains were read from a single sample in a study of T cells after yellow fever vaccination. TCRdb re-called the 5' RACE reads with MiXCR, one entry per CDR3 protein. The profile covers hundreds of thousands of distinct CDR3 sequences, with roughly 13% appearing a single time and about an eighth taken by the ten largest. This specimen was PBMCs, taken on the day of the yellow fever booster vaccination. The receptor set was obtained from a man aged 25-45 years who received the YFV17D yellow fever vaccine. Each CDR3 is given with its conserved first and last residue. Fields, in order: J gene, clone size, V gene, D gene, CDR3 DNA, CDR3 protein. A D gene is named only where the DNA matches it firmly. Rows may omit the clone size; those that give it use once, few, many or a size class.

J: TRBJ2-5; size: few; V: TRBV5-1; D: -; DNA: TGCGCCAGCAGCGATCCAACGGGACACCTCGTCGAGACCCAGTACTTC; CDR3: CASSDPTGHLVETQYF
J: TRBJ2-3; size: few; V: TRBV20-1; D: TRBD2; DNA: TGCAGTGCTTCGGGCGGCGGGAGGGTGCGGACAGATACGCAGTATTTT; CDR3: CSASGGGRVRTDTQYF
J: TRBJ2-3; size: -; V: TRBV30; D: TRBD2; DNA: TGTGCCTGTACCCCCTTAGCGGGAGGGCTTGGTACGCAGTATTTT; CDR3: CACTPLAGGLGTQYF
J: TRBJ1-4; size: -; V: TRBV29-1; D: -; DNA: TGCAGCGTTGTGGGGCTACGTGAAAAACTGTTTTTT; CDR3: CSVVGLREKLFF
J: TRBJ2-7; size: -; V: TRBV7-8; D: -; DNA: TGTGCCAGCAGCTTATTGGCGAGCTCCTACGAGCAGTACTTC; CDR3: CASSLLASSYEQYF
J: TRBJ1-1; size: -; V: TRBV30; D: TRBD1; DNA: TGTGCCTGGAGTAACGACAGGGGGGCTTTCTTT; CDR3: CAWSNDRGAFF
J: TRBJ2-7; size: few; V: TRBV9; D: -; DNA: TGTGCCAGCAGCGTAGGGAACAGCTTAGCCTACGAGCAGTACTTC; CDR3: CASSVGNSLAYEQYF
J: TRBJ2-5; size: few; V: TRBV12-3/TRBV12-4; D: -; DNA: TGTGCCAGCAGCCCCCAACGAGGGATGGGAGAGACCCAGTACTTC; CDR3: CASSPQRGMGETQYF
J: TRBJ2-5; size: -; V: TRBV9; D: TRBD2; DNA: TGTGCCAGCAGCGTAGGACTAGCGGGAGAGGCCCAGTACTTC; CDR3: CASSVGLAGEAQYF
J: TRBJ2-1; size: few; V: TRBV20-1; D: TRBD2; DNA: TGCAGTGCCTTTACGGCGGGAGAATCTTACAATGAGCAGTTCTTC; CDR3: CSAFTAGESYNEQFF
J: TRBJ2-2; size: -; V: TRBV30; D: TRBD1; DNA: TGTGCCTGGAGGGGACAGGCGAACACCGGGGAGCTGTTTTTT; CDR3: CAWRGQANTGELFF
J: TRBJ2-7; size: -; V: TRBV20-1; D: TRBD2; DNA: TGCAGTGCTACACTAGCGGGAGGGCCGGACGAGCAGTACTTC; CDR3: CSATLAGGPDEQYF
J: TRBJ2-2; size: -; V: TRBV5-1; D: -; DNA: TGCGCCAGCAGCTGGATCAGGGGCACCGGGGAGCTGTTTTTT; CDR3: CASSWIRGTGELFF
J: TRBJ2-1; size: many; V: TRBV7-6; D: TRBD2; DNA: TGTGCCAGCAGCCAGGGGACTAGCATCTGGGATGAGCAGTTCTTC; CDR3: CASSQGTSIWDEQFF
J: TRBJ1-3; size: -; V: TRBV11-2; D: -; DNA: TGTGCCAGCAGCCCGCGGGAGAGGGACTCTGGAAACACCGTATATTTT; CDR3: CASSPRERDSGNTVYF
J: TRBJ2-7; size: -; V: TRBV20-1; D: TRBD1; DNA: TGCAGTGCAGGGGACAGGGGACGCGCATTTACCTACGAGCAGTACTTC; CDR3: CSAGDRGRAFTYEQYF
J: TRBJ2-5; size: many; V: TRBV18; D: TRBD2; DNA: TGTGCCAGCTCACCGCCGACTAGCCGTGAGACCCAGTACTTC; CDR3: CASSPPTSRETQYF
J: TRBJ1-2; size: -; V: TRBV5-1; D: TRBD1; DNA: TGCGCCAGCAGCTTGGTATCCGGGACAGGGACGTATGGCTACACCTTC; CDR3: CASSLVSGTGTYGYTF
J: TRBJ2-7; size: few; V: TRBV7-2; D: -; DNA: TGTGCCAGCAGCTTAACCCAAGGTCTGGGTTTAGGGCAGTACTTC; CDR3: CASSLTQGLGLGQYF
J: TRBJ2-1; size: -; V: TRBV15; D: TRBD2; DNA: TGTGCCACCAGCAGAGGCCAGCTAGCGGGGGGGGGCAATGAGCAGTTCTTC; CDR3: CATSRGQLAGGGNEQFF
J: TRBJ1-5; size: few; V: TRBV15; D: -; DNA: TGTGCCACCAGCAGAGATGTTCAGCCCCAGCATTTT; CDR3: CATSRDVQPQHF
J: TRBJ2-1; size: -; V: TRBV7-8; D: -; DNA: TGTGCCAGCAGCTTTGGTACTAGCAAGACGGCTGAGCAGTTCTTC; CDR3: CASSFGTSKTAEQFF
J: TRBJ2-7; size: many; V: TRBV12-3/TRBV12-4; D: TRBD2; DNA: TGTGCCAGCAGTTTAGCGGGCGGGGGGAGTTTATCCTACGAGCAGTACTTC; CDR3: CASSLAGGGSLSYEQYF
J: TRBJ2-1; size: -; V: TRBV20-1; D: TRBD2; DNA: TGCAGTGCTAGAACTAGCGGAAACAATGAGCAGTTCTTC; CDR3: CSARTSGNNEQFF
J: TRBJ2-7; size: -; V: TRBV5-1; D: TRBD2; DNA: TGCGCCAGCAGCTTGGGGGGACTAGAGTTATTGGAGCAGTACTTC; CDR3: CASSLGGLELLEQYF
J: TRBJ2-5; size: few; V: TRBV21-1; D: -; DNA: TGTGCCAGCAGCAACCTGGATTGCCAAGAGACCCAGTACTTC; CDR3: CASSNLDCQETQYF
J: TRBJ1-5; size: -; V: TRBV6-1; D: TRBD1; DNA: TGTGCCAGCAGTCCCTGGGACAGGGATAATCAGCCCCAGCATTTT; CDR3: CASSPWDRDNQPQHF
J: TRBJ2-6; size: -; V: TRBV19; D: -; DNA: TGTGCCAGTAATAAGGGTGACCCCTCTGGGGCCAACGTCCTGACTTTC; CDR3: CASNKGDPSGANVLTF
J: TRBJ1-2; size: few; V: TRBV6-1; D: -; DNA: TGTGCCAGCGCGAGAATGGCCTCTAACTATGGCTACACCTTC; CDR3: CASARMASNYGYTF
J: TRBJ1-4; size: -; V: TRBV29-1; D: -; DNA: TGCAGCGAACAATTCCGCAAGCCGAATGAAAAACTGTTTTTT; CDR3: CSEQFRKPNEKLFF
J: TRBJ1-1; size: -; V: TRBV6-1; D: -; DNA: TGTGCCAGCAGTGAATACAGGGTCAGCACTGAAGCTTTCTTT; CDR3: CASSEYRVSTEAFF
J: TRBJ2-7; size: few; V: TRBV2; D: -; DNA: TGTGCCATTGTGGACCCTTCCTACGAGCAGTACTTC; CDR3: CAIVDPSYEQYF
J: TRBJ2-7; size: -; V: TRBV24-1; D: -; DNA: TGTGCCACCAGTGATTTGTACGAGCAGTACTTC; CDR3: CATSDLYEQYF
J: TRBJ2-1; size: few; V: TRBV29-1; D: TRBD2; DNA: TGCAGCGAGCGACTAGCGGGAGGAAATGAGCAGTTCTTC; CDR3: CSERLAGGNEQFF
J: TRBJ1-5; size: -; V: TRBV20-1; D: -; DNA: TGCAGTGCTAGATCACACAACAATCAGCCCCAGCATTTT; CDR3: CSARSHNNQPQHF
J: TRBJ2-1; size: -; V: TRBV11-3; D: -; DNA: TGTGCCAGCAGCCTAAATACCTACAATGAGCAGTTCTTC; CDR3: CASSLNTYNEQFF
J: TRBJ2-5; size: -; V: TRBV6-2/TRBV6-3; D: -; DNA: TGTGCCAGCCTCTCCAGGGGAGTCCAAGAGACCCAGTACTTC; CDR3: CASLSRGVQETQYF
J: TRBJ1-5; size: -; V: TRBV20-1; D: -; DNA: TGCAGTGCTAGCCCCGGGGGCAATAGCAATCAGCCCCAGCATTTT; CDR3: CSASPGGNSNQPQHF
J: TRBJ2-3; size: -; V: TRBV5-1; D: -; DNA: TGCGCCAGCAGCTTGGCGAGGACGGGAGCCTACACAGATACGCAGTATTTT; CDR3: CASSLARTGAYTDTQYF
J: TRBJ2-5; size: few; V: TRBV6-2/TRBV6-3; D: -; DNA: TGTGCCAGCAGCAGAAAAGGGGAGACCCAGTACTTC; CDR3: CASSRKGETQYF
J: TRBJ2-7; size: few; V: TRBV10-3; D: TRBD2; DNA: TGTGCCATCAGTGGACTAGCGGACTCCTACGAGCAGTACTTC; CDR3: CAISGLADSYEQYF
J: TRBJ2-1; size: -; V: TRBV4-3; D: -; DNA: TGCGCCAGCAGCCAAGAAAAGACGGGCTACAATGAGCAGTTCTTC; CDR3: CASSQEKTGYNEQFF
J: TRBJ2-4; size: many; V: TRBV5-5; D: -; DNA: TGTGCCAGCAGCCTTGCCGCAGCCAAAAACATTCAGTACTTC; CDR3: CASSLAAAKNIQYF
J: TRBJ2-1; size: few; V: TRBV27; D: -; DNA: TGTGCCAGCAGTCTCTTATCGGAGTACAATGAGCAGTTCTTC; CDR3: CASSLLSEYNEQFF
J: TRBJ2-1; size: -; V: TRBV6-4; D: -; DNA: TGTGCCAGCAGTGCGGTTAGCGGAAGGGATGAGCAGTTCTTC; CDR3: CASSAVSGRDEQFF
J: TRBJ1-2; size: few; V: TRBV7-9; D: TRBD1; DNA: TGTGCCAGCAGCTCCGACCGGGACAGGGTTGCCAACTATGGCTACACCTTC; CDR3: CASSSDRDRVANYGYTF